This T cell receptor (beta chain) was documented in a study of neurological immune-mediated disorders. Broader study findings: The highest TCR clonal expansion occurred in HTLV-1-associated myelopathy; multiple sclerosis fell below healthy controls.

The sample holds many counts of this clonotype. No antigen is known for it. TCRdb re-called the 5' RACE reads through MiXCR, storing one row per CDR3 protein. The profile shows fewer than 85,000 distinct CDR3 sequences, 17% of them singletons. This CDR3 region has 15 residues. The V and J ends lost 5 bases and 4 bases respectively, with 18 bases between them. Germline-derived CDR1 and CDR2 are SGHRS and YFSETQ. The chain employs TRBV5-1 and TRBJ1-1, with a tentative D call TRBD1 (5 bases). Sequencing was carried out using PBMCs. The receptor was derived from a woman between 35 and 50 years old in good health. As DNA, the CDR3 is TGCGCCAGCAGGCCCCCGGGACGTAGAGGCACTGAAGCTTTCTTT. Its translation is CASRPPGRRGTEAFF.